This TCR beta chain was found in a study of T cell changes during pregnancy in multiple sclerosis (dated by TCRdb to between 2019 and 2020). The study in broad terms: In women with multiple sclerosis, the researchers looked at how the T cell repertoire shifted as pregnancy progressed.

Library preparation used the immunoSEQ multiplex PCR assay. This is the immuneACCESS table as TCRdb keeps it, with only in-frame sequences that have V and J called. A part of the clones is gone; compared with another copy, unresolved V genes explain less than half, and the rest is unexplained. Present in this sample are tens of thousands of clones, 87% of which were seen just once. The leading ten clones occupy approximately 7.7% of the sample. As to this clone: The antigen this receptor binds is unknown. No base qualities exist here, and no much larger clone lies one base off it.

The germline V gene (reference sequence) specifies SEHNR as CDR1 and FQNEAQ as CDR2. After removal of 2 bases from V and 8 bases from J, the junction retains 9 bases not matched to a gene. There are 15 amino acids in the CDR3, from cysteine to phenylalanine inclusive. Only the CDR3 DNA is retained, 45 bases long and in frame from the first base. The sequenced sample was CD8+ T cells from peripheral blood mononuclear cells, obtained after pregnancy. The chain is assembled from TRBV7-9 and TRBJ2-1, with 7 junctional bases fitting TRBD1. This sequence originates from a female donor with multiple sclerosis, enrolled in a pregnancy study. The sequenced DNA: TGTGCCAGCAGCTTAAGTGACAGGGTAATCGATGAGCAGTTCTTC. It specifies CASSLSDRVIDEQFF.